The following is a TCR beta chain sequence with its context. Its antigen is not known. The source of the sample is a study of CD4 T cells in relation to SARS-CoV-2 and coronaviruses. The unexposed donors gave CD4+ T cells in about 2011-2018, prior to COVID-19. Naive and memory CD4+ T cell DNA was deep-sequenced without culture. The assay was immunoSEQ multiplex PCR, and TCRdb's table has in-frame clones only and misses some. Among some 65,000 clones, around 87% were seen once, and the ten largest hold around 1.5%. Study-level results: Memory recall responses, not primary responses primed in culture, are what the assay detects.

Germline assignment: CDR1 SGHNT and CDR2 YYREEE (reference sequence). The CDR3 covers 16 residues. Germline trimming cut 4 bases from V and 2 bases from J; bases unmatched to any gene: 10. The clonotype comes from a human donor in good health. The sequenced sample consisted of memory CD4+ T cells from PBMCs. This rearrangement joins TRBV5-4 to TRBJ2-3, with 7 bases matching TRBD2. The CDR3 DNA sequence: TGTGCCAGCAGCCGATCGTCCGGGGGGATCACAGATACGCAGTATTTT. Its protein is CASSRSSGGITDTQYF. The variable domain in full, with the rest retrieved from reference TRBV5-4 and TRBJ2-3, is ETGVTQSPTHLIKTRGQQVTLRCSSQSGHNTVSWYQQALGQGPQFIFQYYREEENGRGNFPPRFSGLQFPNYSSELNVNALELDDSALYLCASSRSSGGITDTQYFGPGTRLTVL.